Shown below are 9 T cell receptor beta chains from a single sample sequenced in a study of cytomegalovirus exposure and HLA in healthy donors listed by TCRdb under 2017. Library preparation was by the immunoSEQ multiplex PCR assay. For the multiplex PCR, a mixture combining 60 forward primers for TCR Vbeta segments and 13 reverse primers for TCR Jbeta segments was used. TCRdb took over this immuneACCESS table, retaining in-frame rearrangements with V and J assigned. Such tables are incomplete; in checked studies, under half of the missing clones stem from an unresolved V gene, and the remainder is unexplained. For this sample the table gives 250,000 to 300,000 clones, of which around 90% were detected only once. Jointly, the top ten make up approximately 1.5% of the sample. Sequenced material: PBMCs. These receptors all stem from a girl aged 2 to 9 in good health and CMV-seronegative.

The table lists this clone with a few counts. V is TRBV25-1 and J is TRBJ2-2; 11 nucleotides align to TRBD2. The CDR3 runs 15 residues. The germline V gene has CDR1 MGHDK and CDR2 SYGVNS. The V gene end was trimmed by 3 bases and the J gene end by 7 bases; junction bases not matched to a gene: 4. CDR3 amino acids: CASSDPGTSGGELFF. The CDR3 region has the DNA TGTGCCAGCAGTGACCCGGGGACTAGCGGCGGGGAGCTGTTTTTT.

The chain recombines TRBV5-4 with TRBJ1-1; D is undetermined. Trimming left V 4 bases short and J 6 bases short, with 22 bases between. This CDR3 is built from 16 residues. The germline gives CDR1 SGHNT, CDR2 YYREEE (reference sequence). The CDR3 nucleotides read TGTGCCAGCAGCGAATGGACGGTAGAGGGAGGCGCTGAAGCTTTCTTT. Protein: CASSEWTVEGGAEAFF. Based on the CDR3 plus reference TRBV5-4 and TRBJ1-1, the full variable domain is ETGVTQSPTHLIKTRGQQVTLRCSSQSGHNTVSWYQQALGQGPQFIFQYYREEENGRGNFPPRFSGLQFPNYSSELNVNALELDDSALYLCASSEWTVEGGAEAFFGQGTRLTVV.

The J gene is TRBJ2-7, the V gene TRBV4-1; 7 nucleotides match TRBD2. The CDR3 totals 15 residues. Per germline, CDR1 MGHRA and CDR2 YSYEKL. V lost 3 bases to trimming and J lost 7 bases; unmatched junction nucleotides: 12. The CDR3 loop reads CASSQGGGPGEEQYF. CDR3 sequence (DNA): TGCGCCAGCAGCCAGGGGGGAGGGCCGGGGGAGGAGCAGTACTTC.

The chain links TRBV10-1 to TRBJ1-4; D is perhaps TRBD1 (5 bases). Germline CDR1 and CDR2: WNHNN and SYGVQD (reference sequence). V lost 4 bases, J lost 8 bases, and 26 bases lay in between. CDR3 length equals 18 residues. The CDR3 loop reads CASSAGTRGGLDQEKLFF. As DNA, the CDR3 is TGCGCCAGCAGTGCCGGTACCCGGGGGGGACTCGACCAGGAAAAACTGTTTTTT.

This clone was seen once. The V and J genes are TRBV6-5 and TRBJ2-3; 7 bases agree with TRBD2. Germline V CDR1 and CDR2: MNHEY, SVGAGI. J was trimmed by 4 bases and V by 4 bases; bases with no gene match: 2. The CDR3 is 13 amino acids. In DNA, the CDR3 is TGTGCCAGCAGTTTGAGCGGGGCAGATACGCAGTATTTT. Its translation is CASSLSGADTQYF.

The chain joins TRBV5-6 to TRBJ1-6, with 9 bases that match TRBD1. This CDR3 spans 17 amino acids. From germline, CDR1 is SGHDT and CDR2 YYEEEE. J lost 9 bases, V lost 3 bases, and 13 bases had no gene match. The CDR3 region is CASSSAWDREVGSPLHF. For the CDR3, the DNA is TGTGCCAGCAGCTCGGCGTGGGACAGGGAAGTTGGTTCACCCCTCCACTTT.

The chain recombines TRBV30 with TRBJ1-6; 7 bases match TRBD1. The germline V gene encodes CDR1 GTSNPN and CDR2 SVGIG (reference sequence). The V segment lost 2 bases and the J segment 8 bases; nucleotides outside the gene matches: 15. The CDR3 contains 17 residues. CDR3 amino acids: CAWSLTGAATFYSPLHF. The CDR3 nucleotides read TGTGCCTGGAGTCTAACAGGGGCCGCCACCTTTTATTCACCCCTCCACTTT.

The chain couples TRBV10-3 to TRBJ1-2; D is possibly TRBD1 (5 bases). With 3 bases removed from V and 1 base from J, the gap between germline ends came to 9 bases. CDR1 ENHRY and CDR2 SYGVKD come from the germline V gene. CDR3 length: 14 amino acids. For the CDR3, the DNA is TGTGCCATCAGTGAAGACAGCCTTAACTATGGCTACACCTTC. Its translation is CAISEDSLNYGYTF.

The rearrangement joins TRBV29-1 to TRBJ2-4, with D uncertain. V gave up 4 bases and J gave up 3 bases, with 10 bases separating them. The CDR3 length is 13 residues. Per germline, CDR1 SQVTM and CDR2 ANQGSEA. The chain's CDR3 is CSVVGTNKNIQYF. DNA for the CDR3: TGCAGCGTTGTGGGTACTAACAAAAACATTCAGTACTTC.